The 24 T cell receptor beta chains below come from one sample, sequenced in a study of CD8 T cells in ankylosing spondylitis (TCRdb year 2017). Libraries were made using 5' RACE. Sequencer: Illumina MiSeq. Using fastp trimming at Q25 and MiXCR clonotype assembly, TCRdb reanalyzed the public sequencing data and kept in-frame beta chains. Records with the same CDR3 protein are collapsed into one entry carrying the most frequent genes and DNA. For this sample there are roughly 40,000 distinct CDR3 sequences; approximately 15% appear just once. Around 45% of the sample is taken by the ten largest. The sequenced sample was blood. These receptors all come from a male donor with ankylosing spondylitis or in good health (not recorded which).

This clonotype has a handful of counts. This sequence joins TRBV6-6 and TRBJ2-2, with 10 bases lining up with TRBD1. The CDR3 consists of 15 residues. The germline gives CDR1 MNHNY, CDR2 SVGAGI (reference sequence). Unmatched junction bases numbered 8, after V lost 5 bases and J lost 8 bases. CDR3 sequence (DNA): TGTGCCAGCAGTAGCAGGACAGGGGGAAATGGGGAGCTGTTTTTT. Encoded protein: CASSSRTGGNGELFF.

In this sample, this clonotype turned up a few times. V usage is TRBV7-2 and J usage is TRBJ1-4, with 7 nucleotides matching TRBD1. V shed 4 bases and J 5 bases; nucleotides not matched to a gene: 10. There are 16 residues in the CDR3. Germline CDR1 reads SGHTA; CDR2 reads FQGNSA. The CDR3 sequence is CASSSNRQGINEKLFF. The CDR3 DNA sequence: TGTGCCAGCAGCTCCAACCGACAGGGTATAAATGAAAAACTGTTTTTT.

Only a few counts were recorded for this clonotype. V gene TRBV5-1 combines with J gene TRBJ1-4, with D maybe TRBD1 (5 bases). From germline, CDR1 is SGHRS and CDR2 YFSETQ. The germline V and J ends were trimmed by 0 bases and 4 bases, with 10 bases remaining between them. There are 15 residues in the CDR3. CDR3 sequence reads: CASSLVGTGNEKLFF. DNA for the CDR3: TGCGCCAGCAGCTTGGTGGGGACCGGTAATGAAAAACTGTTTTTT.

This clonotype was observed a handful of times. The chain has TRBV20-1 and TRBJ2-3; no clear D. This CDR3 is 13 amino acids long. The V end was cut by 1 base, the J end by 4 bases, with 9 bases between. Germline V gene sequence: CDR1 DFQATT, CDR2 SNEGSKA (reference sequence). The CDR3 DNA is TGCAGTGCTAGAGTTCGAGGAGCAGATACGCAGTATTTT. This translates into CSARVRGADTQYF.

The V gene is TRBV29-1, the J gene TRBJ2-2; TRBD1 might be the D (5 bases). The V gene lost 5 bases and the J gene lost 0 bases, with 13 bases spanning the gap. Per the germline V gene, CDR1 is SQVTM and CDR2 is ANQGSEA. This CDR3 contains 15 residues. This CDR3 is CSVRTRPSNTGELFF. The CDR3 nucleotides are TGCAGCGTTAGGACACGGCCTTCGAACACCGGGGAGCTGTTTTTT.

This clonotype was counted at least ten times. J is TRBJ2-1 and V is TRBV7-2; TRBD1 matches at 7 bases. The CDR3 sequence is 16 residues long. Germline V gives CDR1 SGHTA, CDR2 FQGNSA. With 6 bases clipped from V and 4 bases from J, the junction kept 12 bases outside the gene matches. The CDR3 reads CASRTMTGTKYNEQFF. DNA for the CDR3: TGTGCCAGCAGAACAATGACAGGGACAAAATACAATGAGCAGTTCTTC.

In this sample, this clonotype turned up a few times. V is TRBV12-3 or TRBV12-4 and J is TRBJ2-3, with 7 bases that match TRBD1. The CDR3 consists of 13 residues. V dropped 0 bases and J dropped 11; count of bases not matched to a gene: 5. Here the CDR3 reads CASSLARQGMQYF. Here the CDR3 DNA reads TGTGCCAGCAGTTTAGCTAGACAGGGTATGCAGTATTTT.

This clonotype was counted between two and nine times. The rearrangement uses TRBV12-3 or TRBV12-4 and TRBJ2-2, with TRBD1 matching 9 bases. This CDR3 comprises 14 residues. The trim removed 6 bases at V and 6 bases at J, leaving 5 bases unmatched. CDR3 bases: TGTGCCAGCAGGCCGCGGACAGGGGCCGGGGAGCTGTTTTTT. The encoded protein is CASRPRTGAGELFF.

The chain is built from TRBV7-2 and TRBJ1-1; D unresolved. The CDR3 has 13 amino acids. Germline CDR1 SGHTA, CDR2 FQGNSA. Trimming left V 6 bases short and J 2 bases short, with 10 bases between. The CDR3 sequence: CASRRTANTEAFF. The CDR3, as DNA: TGTGCCAGCAGACGGACGGCTAACACTGAAGCTTTCTTT.

The V and J genes are TRBV4-1 and TRBJ2-1; 8 bases fit TRBD2. Germline CDR1 is MGHRA and CDR2 is YSYEKL. The CDR3 totals 16 residues. Losses at the gene ends were 0 bases for V and 7 bases for J; bases not matched to a gene: 8. CDR3: CASSQEGSGRGNEQFF. The CDR3 DNA sequence: TGCGCCAGCAGCCAAGAAGGGAGCGGGAGAGGGAATGAGCAGTTCTTC.

The chain joins TRBV12-3 or TRBV12-4 to TRBJ1-5; weak D call: TRBD1 (5 bases). V lost 2 bases and J lost 6, with 14 bases in between. There are 15 residues in the CDR3. The CDR3 loop is CASSLYGGDGQPQHF. CDR3 coding DNA: TGTGCCAGCAGTTTATACGGGGGGGACGGTCAGCCCCAGCATTTT.

This clonotype was detected only a few times. The rearrangement links TRBV4-3 to TRBJ2-1, with D hard to call. The CDR3 length is 15 residues. Germline loops: CDR1 LGHNA, CDR2 YSLEER. V gave up 0 bases and J gave up 4 bases, with 10 bases separating them. CDR3 amino acids: CASSQDGWPYNEQFF. The CDR3 bases are TGCGCCAGCAGCCAAGATGGTTGGCCGTACAATGAGCAGTTCTTC.

The rearrangement links TRBV7-8 to TRBJ2-1; D assignment may be TRBD1 or TRBD2 (6 bases each). The CDR3 loop spans 12 amino acids. V lost 6 bases and J lost 9, with 12 bases in between. Germline V gene sequence: CDR1 SGHVS, CDR2 FQNEAQ. The CDR3 loop is CASRRGEAEQFF. CDR3 coding DNA: TGTGCCAGCAGGAGGGGGGAGGCTGAGCAGTTCTTC.

In its sample, this clonotype was seen a few times. CDR3 nucleotides: TGTGCCAGCGCCCCCGCACTTTACAATGAGCAGTTCTTC. It yields the protein CASAPALYNEQFF. The V gene is TRBV28, the J gene TRBJ2-1; D not resolved. CDR3 length: 13 amino acids. Germline values: CDR1 MDHEN, CDR2 SYDVKM. Trimming removed 8 bases from V and 4 bases from J, with 12 bases in between. Complete variable domain (other parts from reference TRBV28 and TRBJ2-1): DVKVTQSSRYLVKRTGEKVFLECVQDMDHENMFWYRQDPGLGLRLIYFSYDVKMKEKGDIPEGYSVSREKKERFSLILESASTNQTSMYLCASAPALYNEQFFGPGTRLTVL.

This clonotype appeared a few times. The chain joins TRBV7-3 to TRBJ2-2; 8 bases match TRBD1. Trimming took 4 bases from V and 6 from J; bases not matched to a gene: 4. In germline, CDR1 is SGHTA, CDR2 FQGTGA. The CDR3 has 14 residues. CDR3 sequence reads: CASSSDRAPGELFF. Here the CDR3 DNA reads TGTGCCAGCAGCTCGGACAGGGCTCCCGGGGAGCTGTTTTTT.

This clonotype was seen a handful of times. J is TRBJ2-7 and V is TRBV5-5; D perhaps matches TRBD1 (7 bases). The CDR3 is 13 residues long. Trimming removed 10 bases from V and 2 bases from J, with 16 bases in between. CDR1 is SGHKS and CDR2 is YYEKEE in the germline V gene (reference sequence). The CDR3 bases are TGTGCCTCGTCCCAGGGGGGCACCTACGAGCAGTACTTC. Translating gives CASSQGGTYEQYF.

This clonotype occurred a few times. The chain employs TRBV28 and TRBJ2-7, with TRBD2 as a possible D gene (5 bases). The length of the CDR3 is 14 residues. Looked up from germline, CDR1 is MDHEN and CDR2 is SYDVKM. The V and J ends lost 6 bases and 2 bases respectively, with 14 bases between them. In nucleotides, the CDR3 is TGTGCCAGCAGCAGTATCCGGGGAGCCTACGAGCAGTACGTC. This gives the protein CASSSIRGAYEQYV.

This clonotype has a handful of counts. The V and J genes are TRBV7-9 and TRBJ1-4; D might be TRBD1 (5 bases). The CDR3 is 14 amino acids. The V and J ends lost 4 bases and 6 bases respectively, with 12 bases between them. Germline-derived CDR1 and CDR2 are SEHNR and FQNEAQ (reference sequence). CDR3 sequence (DNA): TGTGCCAGCAGCTCTGCGGGACGGCATGAAAAACTGTTTTTT. This translates into CASSSAGRHEKLFF.

This clonotype was counted a few times. Here the CDR3 reads CASSPPRGEMETQYF. CDR3 in DNA: TGTGCCAGCAGTCCCCCGAGGGGGGAAATGGAGACCCAGTACTTC. The chain uses TRBV28 and TRBJ2-5; D assignment may be TRBD1 or TRBD2 (6 bases each). Trimming removed 5 bases at V and 5 bases at J, with 18 bases between. The CDR3 sequence is 15 residues long. Germline-derived CDR1 and CDR2 are MDHEN and SYDVKM.

The sample holds a few counts of this clonotype. For the CDR3, the DNA is TGCAGTGCGATAAACATGAACACTGAAGCTTTCTTT. It encodes CSAINMNTEAFF. The chain carries TRBV20-1 and TRBJ1-1; no firm D call. Germline values: CDR1 DFQATT, CDR2 SNEGSKA (reference sequence). Trimming took off 6 bases at V and 0 bases at J, with 8 bases between the two ends. The CDR3 consists of 12 residues.

This chain uses TRBV6-7 with TRBJ2-2; TRBD2 might be the D (6 bases). Being an ORF, TRBV6-7 has a function that is uncertain. Deletions cut 5 bases from V and 9 bases from J, with 16 bases between. This CDR3 region has 14 residues. CDR3 protein: CASSNGSLERELFF. The CDR3 DNA reads as TGTGCCAGCAGTAACGGGAGTCTAGAGCGGGAGCTGTTTTTT.

The chain has TRBV14 and TRBJ2-7, with TRBD2 matching 8 bases. Per the germline V gene, CDR1 is SGHDN and CDR2 is FVKESK. Unmatched junction bases numbered 9, after V lost 5 bases and J lost 9 bases. This CDR3 has 13 amino acids. The CDR3 region has the DNA TGTGCCAGCAGCGTACAGCGGGGGACGGGGCAGTACGTC. Its translation: CASSVQRGTGQYV.

This clonotype showed up just a few times. The V gene is TRBV29-1, the J gene TRBJ2-3; tentatively, D is TRBD1 (6 bases). CDR1 and CDR2 (germline): SQVTM, ANQGSEA. CDR3 length: 13 amino acids. V was trimmed by 1 base and J by 3 bases, leaving 8 bases between them. Here the CDR3 reads CSVEAQGTDTQYF. DNA of the CDR3: TGCAGCGTTGAAGCACAGGGAACAGATACGCAGTATTTT.

The V call is TRBV7-6, the J call TRBJ2-2; unclear D gene. The germline gives CDR1 SGHVS, CDR2 FNYEAQ. The CDR3 has 13 residues. V gave up 10 bases and J gave up 0 bases, with 9 bases separating them. CDR3 protein: CATSEANTGELFF. CDR3 DNA: TGTGCCACCTCTGAAGCGAACACCGGGGAGCTGTTTTTT.